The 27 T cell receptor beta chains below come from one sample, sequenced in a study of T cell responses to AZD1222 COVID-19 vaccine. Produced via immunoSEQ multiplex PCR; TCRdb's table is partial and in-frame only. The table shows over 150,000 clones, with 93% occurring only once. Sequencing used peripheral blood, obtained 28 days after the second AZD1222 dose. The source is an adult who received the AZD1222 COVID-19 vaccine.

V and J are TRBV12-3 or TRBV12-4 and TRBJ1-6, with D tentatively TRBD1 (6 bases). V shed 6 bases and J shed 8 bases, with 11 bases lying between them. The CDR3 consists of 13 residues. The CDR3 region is CASRRAGDSPLHF. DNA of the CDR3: TGTGCCAGCAGGCGGGCAGGGGATTCACCCCTCCACTTT.

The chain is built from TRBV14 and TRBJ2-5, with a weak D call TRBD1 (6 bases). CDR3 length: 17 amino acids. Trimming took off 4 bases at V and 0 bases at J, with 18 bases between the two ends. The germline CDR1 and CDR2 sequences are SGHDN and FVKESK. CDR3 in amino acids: CASSLDSTSFYQETQYF. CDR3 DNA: TGTGCCAGCAGCCTGGACAGTACCAGTTTCTACCAAGAGACCCAGTACTTC. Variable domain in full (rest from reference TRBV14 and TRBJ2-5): EAGVTQFPSHSVIEKGQTVTLRCDPISGHDNLYWYRRVMGKEIKFLLHFVKESKQDESGMPNNRFLAERTGGTYSTLKVQPAELEDSGVYFCASSLDSTSFYQETQYFGPGTRLLVL.

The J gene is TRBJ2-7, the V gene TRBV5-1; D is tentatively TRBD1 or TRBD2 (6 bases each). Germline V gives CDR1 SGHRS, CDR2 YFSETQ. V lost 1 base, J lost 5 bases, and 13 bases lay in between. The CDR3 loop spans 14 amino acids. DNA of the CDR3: TGCGCCAGCAGCTTGTCCGGGGGCGGCGACGAGCAGTACTTC. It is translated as CASSLSGGGDEQYF.

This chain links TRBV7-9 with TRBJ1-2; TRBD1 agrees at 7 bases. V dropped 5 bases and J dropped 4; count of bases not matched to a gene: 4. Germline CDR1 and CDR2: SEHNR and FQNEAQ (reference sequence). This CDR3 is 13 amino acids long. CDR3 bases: TGTGCCAGCAGCCAGGGACAGACCTATGGCTACACCTTC. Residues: CASSQGQTYGYTF.

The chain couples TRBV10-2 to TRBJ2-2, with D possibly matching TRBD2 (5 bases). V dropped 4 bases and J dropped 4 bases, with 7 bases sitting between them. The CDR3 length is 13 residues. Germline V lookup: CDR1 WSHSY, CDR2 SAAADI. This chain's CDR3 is CASSVGVTGELFF. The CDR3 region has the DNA TGCGCCAGCAGTGTCGGGGTCACCGGGGAGCTGTTTTTT.

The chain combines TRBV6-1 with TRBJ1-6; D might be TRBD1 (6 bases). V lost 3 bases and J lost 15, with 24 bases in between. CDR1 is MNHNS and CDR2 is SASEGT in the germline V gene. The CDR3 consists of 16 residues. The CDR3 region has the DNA TGTGCCAGCAGTGAGGCCAGGGGTCTATTCTCGGTACACCTCCACTTT. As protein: CASSEARGLFSVHLHF.

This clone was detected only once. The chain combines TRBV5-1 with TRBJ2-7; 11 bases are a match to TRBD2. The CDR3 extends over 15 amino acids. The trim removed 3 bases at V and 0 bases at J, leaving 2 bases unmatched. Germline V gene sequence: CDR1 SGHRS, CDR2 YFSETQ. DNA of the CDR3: TGCGCCAGCAGCTCACTAGCGGGGGCCTCCTACGAGCAGTACTTC. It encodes CASSSLAGASYEQYF.

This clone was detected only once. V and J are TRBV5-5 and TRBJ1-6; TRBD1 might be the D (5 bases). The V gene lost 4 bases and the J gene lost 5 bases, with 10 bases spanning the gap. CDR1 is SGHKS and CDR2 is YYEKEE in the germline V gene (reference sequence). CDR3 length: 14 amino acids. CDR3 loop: CASSTGRNNSPLHF. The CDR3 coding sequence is TGTGCCAGCAGCACGGGACGGAATAATTCACCCCTCCACTTT. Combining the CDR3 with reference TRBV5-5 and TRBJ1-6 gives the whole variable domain DAGVTQSPTHLIKTRGQQVTLRCSPISGHKSVSWYQQVLGQGPQFIFQYYEKEERGRGNFPDRFSARQFPNYSSELNVNALLLGDSALYLCASSTGRNNSPLHFGNGTRLTVT.

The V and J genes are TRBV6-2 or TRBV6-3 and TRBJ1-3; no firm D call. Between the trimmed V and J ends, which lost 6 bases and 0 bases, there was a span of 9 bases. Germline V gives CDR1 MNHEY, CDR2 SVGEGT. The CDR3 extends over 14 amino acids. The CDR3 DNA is TGTGCCAGCAGCGGCAGCTACTCTGGAAACACCATATATTTT. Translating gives CASSGSYSGNTIYF.

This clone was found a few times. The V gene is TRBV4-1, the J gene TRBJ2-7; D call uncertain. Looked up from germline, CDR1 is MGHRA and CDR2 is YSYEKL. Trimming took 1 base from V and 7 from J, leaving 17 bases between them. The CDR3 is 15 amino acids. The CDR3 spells CASSQGAYTEWEQYF. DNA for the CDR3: TGCGCCAGCAGCCAAGGGGCTTACACGGAGTGGGAGCAGTACTTC.

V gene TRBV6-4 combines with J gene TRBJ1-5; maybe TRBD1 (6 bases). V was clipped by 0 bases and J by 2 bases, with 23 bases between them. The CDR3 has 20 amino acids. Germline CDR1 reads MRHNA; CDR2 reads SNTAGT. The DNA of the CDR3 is TGTGCCAGCAGTGACTCGCGGGACAAGGGGGGGATCTTCGGCAATCAGCCCCAGCATTTT. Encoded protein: CASSDSRDKGGIFGNQPQHF.

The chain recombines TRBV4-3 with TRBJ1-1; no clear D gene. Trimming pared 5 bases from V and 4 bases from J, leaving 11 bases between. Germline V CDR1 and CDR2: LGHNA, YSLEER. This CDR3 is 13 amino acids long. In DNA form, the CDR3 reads TGCGCCAGCAGCTCGGACTCATCCACTGAAGCTTTCTTT. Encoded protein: CASSSDSSTEAFF.

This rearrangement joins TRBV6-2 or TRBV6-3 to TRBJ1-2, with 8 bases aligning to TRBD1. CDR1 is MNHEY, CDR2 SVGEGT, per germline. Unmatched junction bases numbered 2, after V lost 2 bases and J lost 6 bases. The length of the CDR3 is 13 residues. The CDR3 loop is CASSYTGGDGYTF. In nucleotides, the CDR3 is TGTGCCAGCAGTTACACAGGGGGTGATGGCTACACCTTC.

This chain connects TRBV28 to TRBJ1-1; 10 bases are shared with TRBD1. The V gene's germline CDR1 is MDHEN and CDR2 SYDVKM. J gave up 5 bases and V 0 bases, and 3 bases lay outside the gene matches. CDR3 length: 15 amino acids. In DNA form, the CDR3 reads TGTGCCAGCAGTTTATGGACAGGGGGCTATACTGAAGCTTTCTTT. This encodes CASSLWTGGYTEAFF.

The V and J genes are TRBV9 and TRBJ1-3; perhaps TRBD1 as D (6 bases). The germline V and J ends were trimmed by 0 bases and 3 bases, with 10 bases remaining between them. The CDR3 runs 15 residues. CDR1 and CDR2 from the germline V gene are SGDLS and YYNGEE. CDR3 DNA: TGTGCCAGCAGCGTAGGGACAGTGAGTGGAAACACCATATATTTT. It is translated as CASSVGTVSGNTIYF. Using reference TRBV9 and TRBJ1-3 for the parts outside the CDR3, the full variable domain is DSGVTQTPKHLITATGQRVTLRCSPRSGDLSVYWYQQSLDQGLQFLIQYYNGEERAKGNILERFSAQQFPDLHSELNLSSLELGDSALYFCASSVGTVSGNTIYFGEGSWLTVV.

The CDR3 coding sequence is TGTGCCAGCAGCCAAACTGGGAATCAGCCCCAGCATTTT. This encodes CASSQTGNQPQHF. The chain uses TRBV7-9 and TRBJ1-5, with D unclear. CDR1 and CDR2 from the germline V gene are SEHNR and FQNEAQ (reference sequence). The CDR3 has 13 residues. V shed 5 bases and J shed 4 bases, with 9 bases lying between them. The whole variable domain, filled in from reference TRBV7-9 and TRBJ1-5, reads DTGVSQNPRHKITKRGQNVTFRCDPISEHNRLYWYRQTLGQGPEFLTYFQNEAQLEKSRLLSDRFSAERPKGSFSTLEIQRTEQGDSAMYLCASSQTGNQPQHFGDGTRLSIL.

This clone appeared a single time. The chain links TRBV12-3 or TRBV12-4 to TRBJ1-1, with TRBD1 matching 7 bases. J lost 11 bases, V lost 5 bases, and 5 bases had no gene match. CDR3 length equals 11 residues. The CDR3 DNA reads TGTGCCAGCAGTCTGACAGGGCTGGCTTTCTTT. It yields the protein CASSLTGLAFF.

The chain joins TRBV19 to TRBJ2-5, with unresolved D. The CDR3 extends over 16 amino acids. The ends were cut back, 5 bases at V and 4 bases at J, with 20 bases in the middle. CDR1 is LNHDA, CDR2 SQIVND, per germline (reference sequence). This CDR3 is CASSSSRVDWGETQYF. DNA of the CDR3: TGTGCCAGTAGTTCGAGCCGGGTAGACTGGGGAGAGACCCAGTACTTC.

CDR3 nucleotide sequence: TGTGCCAGCAGTCAACAGTATCGAACCGGGGAGCTGTTTTTT. Amino acids: CASSQQYRTGELFF. The chain is built from TRBV6-5 and TRBJ2-2; unclear D gene. The CDR3 totals 14 residues. Per germline, CDR1 MNHEY and CDR2 SVGAGI. Between the trimmed V and J ends, which lost 5 bases and 5 bases, there was a span of 12 bases.

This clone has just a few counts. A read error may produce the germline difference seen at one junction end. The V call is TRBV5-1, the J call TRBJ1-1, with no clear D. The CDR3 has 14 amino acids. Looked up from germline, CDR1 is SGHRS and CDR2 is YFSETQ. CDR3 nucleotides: TGCGCCAGCAGCTCACCGACGAGTATGACTGGAGCTTTCTTT. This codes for CASSSPTSMTGAFF.

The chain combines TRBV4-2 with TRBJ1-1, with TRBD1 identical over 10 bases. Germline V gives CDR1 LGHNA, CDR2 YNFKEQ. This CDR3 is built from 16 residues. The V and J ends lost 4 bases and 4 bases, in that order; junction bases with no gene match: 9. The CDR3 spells CASSLPGTGVGTEAFF. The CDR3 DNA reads TGTGCCAGCAGCCTCCCCGGGACAGGGGTTGGCACTGAAGCTTTCTTT.

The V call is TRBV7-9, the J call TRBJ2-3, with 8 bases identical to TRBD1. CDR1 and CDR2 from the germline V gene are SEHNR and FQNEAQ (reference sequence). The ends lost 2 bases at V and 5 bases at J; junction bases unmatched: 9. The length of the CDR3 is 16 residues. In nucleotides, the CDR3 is TGTGCCAGCAGCTTAAATAAGGGACAGGTAGTAGATACGCAGTATTTT. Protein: CASSLNKGQVVDTQYF.

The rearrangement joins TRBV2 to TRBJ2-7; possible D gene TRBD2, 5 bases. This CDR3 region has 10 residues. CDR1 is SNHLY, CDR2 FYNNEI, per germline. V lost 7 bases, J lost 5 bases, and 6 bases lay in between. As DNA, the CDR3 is TGTGCCAGCATCGGGAACGAGCAGTACTTC. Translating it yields CASIGNEQYF.

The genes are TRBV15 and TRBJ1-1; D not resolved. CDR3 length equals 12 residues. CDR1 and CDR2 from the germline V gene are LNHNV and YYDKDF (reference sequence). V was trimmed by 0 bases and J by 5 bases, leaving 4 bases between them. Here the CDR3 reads CATSREHTEAFF. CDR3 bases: TGTGCCACCAGCAGAGAACATACTGAAGCTTTCTTT.

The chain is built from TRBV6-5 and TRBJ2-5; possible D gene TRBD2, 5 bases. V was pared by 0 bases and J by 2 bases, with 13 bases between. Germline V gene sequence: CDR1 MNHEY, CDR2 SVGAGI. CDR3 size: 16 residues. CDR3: CASSYSRGQPQETQYF. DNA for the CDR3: TGTGCCAGCAGTTACTCGCGAGGGCAACCTCAAGAGACCCAGTACTTC.

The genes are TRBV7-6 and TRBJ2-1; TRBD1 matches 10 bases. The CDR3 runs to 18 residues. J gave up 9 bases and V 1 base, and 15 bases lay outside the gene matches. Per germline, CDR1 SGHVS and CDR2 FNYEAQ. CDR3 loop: CASSLEPPTGTGVGEQFF. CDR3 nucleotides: TGTGCCAGCAGCTTAGAACCCCCTACCGGGACAGGGGTCGGTGAGCAGTTCTTC.

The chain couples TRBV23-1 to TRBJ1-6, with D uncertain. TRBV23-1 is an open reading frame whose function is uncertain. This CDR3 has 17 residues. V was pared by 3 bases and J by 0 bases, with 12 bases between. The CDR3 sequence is CASSQNTASSYNSPLHF. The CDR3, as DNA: TGCGCCAGCAGTCAGAACACAGCGAGCTCCTATAATTCACCCCTCCACTTT.